The rows below give T cell receptor beta chains drawn from one sample of a study of cytomegalovirus exposure and HLA in healthy donors. Only in-frame clones appear in the TCRdb table, and some are missing; sequencing was by immunoSEQ multiplex PCR. The repertoire holds around 120,000 clones, with 75% to 85% as singletons. The sequenced sample was PBMCs. The source is a woman in her forties or fifties in good health and CMV-seropositive. CDR3s include the opening cysteine and the closing phenylalanine or tryptophan. Fields, in order: clone size, V gene, J gene, D gene, CDR3 DNA, CDR3 protein. A D gene is named only where the DNA matches it firmly. Expanded clones get a size class; other rows say once, few or many, or leave the size out.

>.|TRBV7-2|TRBJ2-5|TRBD2
TGTGCCAGCAGCTTAGAAGTTGGAGCGGGACGGAGGGGGACCCAGTACTTC
CASSLEVGAGRRGTQYF
>.|TRBV18|TRBJ2-3|TRBD1
TGTGCCAGCTCACCAGCACAGGGGGCGAGGCAGTATTTT
CASSPAQGARQYF
>.|TRBV6-1|TRBJ1-1|TRBD1
TGTGCCAGCAGTTCCGGGACAGGGGAGAGGTCTGAAGCTTTCTTT
CASSSGTGERSEAFF
>.|TRBV11-2|TRBJ2-1|TRBD2
TGTGCCAGCAGCTTAGCTTCAGGACTAGCGGTCAGGGGAAATGAGCAGTTCTTC
CASSLASGLAVRGNEQFF
>.|TRBV14|TRBJ1-6|TRBD1
TGTGCCAGCAGCCTCAGGGACAGGAGTTTAAATGTTCAACATTCACCCCTCCACTTT
CASSLRDRSLNVQHSPLHF
>.|TRBV7-9|TRBJ2-5|TRBD1
TGTGCCAGCAGCCGGCTGGGGACAGGGCAAGAGACCCAGTACTTC
CASSRLGTGQETQYF
>.|TRBV6-4|TRBJ2-2|TRBD1
TGTGCCAGCAGTGCCCTACAGGGGGCGATGATGTTTTTT
CASSALQGAMMFF
>.|TRBV30|TRBJ2-1|TRBD2
TGTGCCTGGACTAGCGGGAGGGTAAACAATGAGCAGTTCTTC
CAWTSGRVNNEQFF
>.|TRBV6-1|TRBJ2-7|.
TGTGCCAGCAACCTAGACTTTTACTCCTACGAGCAGTACTTC
CASNLDFYSYEQYF
>.|TRBV19|TRBJ2-1|.
TGTGCCAGTAGCCGTGAGCGGGCACGGAGCTCCTACAATGAGCAGTTCTTC
CASSRERARSSYNEQFF
>few|TRBV9|TRBJ2-2|.
TGTGCCAGCAGCGTAAGGGGGAGTGGCACCGGGGAGCTGTTTTTT
CASSVRGSGTGELFF
>.|TRBV7-2|TRBJ2-3|TRBD1
TGTGCCAGCAGACTTCGACAGGGCCCCACAGATACGCAGTATTTT
CASRLRQGPTDTQYF
>.|TRBV4-2|TRBJ2-7|TRBD2
TGTGCCAGCAGCCAAGGGGCGGGACTAGCGGTCCCGTTCCCACTCGAGCAGTACTTC
CASSQGAGLAVPFPLEQYF
>.|TRBV27|TRBJ1-1|.
TGTGCCAGCAGCCGGGTTGGGAGCACTGAAGCTTTCTTT
CASSRVGSTEAFF
>.|TRBV7-3|TRBJ2-7|TRBD2
TGTGCCAGCAGCTCGGAAGCGGGAGTCGAGCAGTACTTC
CASSSEAGVEQYF
>.|TRBV7-5|TRBJ1-1|.
TGTGCCAGAAGCTTAAACCGCCACATGAACACTGAAGCTTTCTTT
CARSLNRHMNTEAFF
>.|TRBV29-1|TRBJ1-1|TRBD1
TGCAGCGTTAACAGGGGGATGAACACTGAAGCTTTCTTT
CSVNRGMNTEAFF
>.|TRBV5-4|TRBJ2-5|.
TGTGCCAGCAGCTACTCAGCCGTCCGGGGAGAGACCCAGTACTTC
CASSYSAVRGETQYF
>.|TRBV30|TRBJ1-1|.
TGTGCCTCCCGCCGCGGCACTGAAGCTTTCTTT
CASRRGTEAFF
>.|TRBV4-2|TRBJ2-7|TRBD1
TGTGCCAGCAGCCCGTTGACAGGGTCCTCCTACGAGCAGTACTTC
CASSPLTGSSYEQYF
>.|TRBV28|TRBJ1-1|.
TGTGCCAGCAGTCCAGGGTCCGCGAACACTGAAGCTTTCTTT
CASSPGSANTEAFF
>.|TRBV28|TRBJ2-3|.
TGTGCCAGCAGTTTCCCCCACAGGTCAGATACGCAGTATTTT
CASSFPHRSDTQYF
>few|TRBV7-9|TRBJ1-1|.
TGTGCCAGCAGCTTGCTGGATGAAAGACAGGAAGCTTTCTTT
CASSLLDERQEAFF
>.|TRBV5-4|TRBJ2-5|.
TGTGCCAGCAGCTTGGGGGTGGCAGCCCTCGGGGCCCAGTACTTC
CASSLGVAALGAQYF
>.|TRBV6-1|TRBJ1-1|.
TGTGCCAGCGAGTCTGACTTTACCACTGAAGCTTTCTTT
CASESDFTTEAFF
>.|TRBV5-1|TRBJ2-7|.
TGCGCCAGCAGCTTGGCTCAGGGAGGGGGCTACGAGCAGTACTTC
CASSLAQGGGYEQYF
>.|TRBV6-5|TRBJ2-7|TRBD2
TGTGCCAGCAGTTGGACTAGCGGGATATCCAACGAGCAGTACTTC
CASSWTSGISNEQYF
>.|TRBV2|TRBJ1-2|.
TGTGGGGCCAGTAACTATGGCTACACCTTC
CGASNYGYTF
>.|TRBV6-1|TRBJ2-7|.
TGTGCCAGCAGTGGTACCTACGAGCAGTACTTC
CASSGTYEQYF
>.|TRBV7-2|TRBJ2-3|.
TGTGCCAGCAGCTTACCTCGGGATACGCAGTATTTT
CASSLPRDTQYF
>.|TRBV4-1|TRBJ2-5|TRBD2
TGCGCCAGCAGCCCTCAAGGCGGGGGGAGCGGGGGGTCCCAAGAGACCCAGTACTTC
CASSPQGGGSGGSQETQYF